The 2 T cell receptor beta chains listed next were all sequenced from one sample in a study of human T cells and chemical hapten exposure. Each CDR3 protein is one row after TCRdb ran MiXCR on the RACE reads. The profile shows around 380,000 distinct CDR3 sequences, over 5% of them singletons. Time point reported: pre-sensitization, week 0. Treatment given: therapeutic diphenylcyclopropenone sensitization with weekly scalp DPC. The sequencing used whole blood, collected in connection with sensitization to the hapten diphenylcyclopropenone (DPC). Receptors were obtained from a woman aged 18-29 years with alopecia areata. Some clones in this sample may be carry-over from other donors' samples.

The chain employs TRBV10-3 and TRBJ2-7; tentative D call: TRBD1 (5 bases). V was cut by 10 bases and J by 1 base, with 11 bases left in between. The germline V gene has CDR1 ENHRY and CDR2 SYGVKD. The CDR3 consists of 12 residues. The CDR3 here is CATKQVSYEQYF. The DNA of the CDR3 is TGTGCCACTAAACAGGTATCCTACGAGCAGTACTTC.

The gene calls are TRBV4-3 and TRBJ2-7; 9 bases line up with TRBD1. Germline V CDR1 and CDR2: LGHNA, YSLEER. The trim removed 1 base at V and 5 bases at J, leaving 12 bases unmatched. CDR3 length: 17 residues. In nucleotides, the CDR3 is TGCGCCAGCAGCCAAGCCCCTGTGTTACAGGGGGCCCACGAGCAGTACTTC. This encodes CASSQAPVLQGAHEQYF.